Below, 31 T cell receptor beta chains from the same sample are listed, as sequenced in a study of T cell responses to AZD1222 COVID-19 vaccine (dated by TCRdb to the early 2020s). Receptor amplification or capture employed the immunoSEQ multiplex PCR assay. TCRdb retrieved this table from immuneACCESS and kept in-frame rearrangements only. Not all clones are present; in checked studies, unresolved V genes account for under half, and no reason is known for the remainder. This sample comprises around 84,000 clones, about 90% of them detected only once. The biggest ten clones account for about 1.6% of the sample. This specimen's time point label, interpreted: baseline before first vaccination. The source was peripheral blood, collected on day 0 of AZD1222 vaccination. Every receptor here comes from an adult in good health.

There are a few counts of this clone. This rearrangement joins TRBV4-1 to TRBJ1-1; 7 positions agree with TRBD1. CDR1 MGHRA and CDR2 YSYEKL come from the germline V gene. V gave up 1 base and J gave up 5 bases; unmatched junction bases: 7. This CDR3 contains 15 residues. CDR3 coding DNA: TGCGCCAGCAGCCAAGGGGCAGGGGGAGAGACTGAAGCTTTCTTT. Translated, it gives CASSQGAGGETEAFF.

V gene TRBV9 combines with J gene TRBJ2-1; TRBD2 matches 11 bases. The CDR3 totals 15 residues. Germline CDR1 and CDR2: SGDLS and YYNGEE. After removal of 4 bases from V and 4 bases from J, the junction contained 4 bases not matched to a gene. As DNA, the CDR3 is TGTGCCAGCAGCCCCACTAGCGGGAGTTACAATGAGCAGTTCTTC. Protein product: CASSPTSGSYNEQFF.

The chain has TRBV7-3 and TRBJ2-4; D is perhaps TRBD1 or TRBD2 (6 bases each). The CDR3 is 16 amino acids. Germline-derived CDR1 and CDR2 are SGHTA and FQGTGA. With 1 base removed from V and 5 bases from J, the gap between germline ends came to 15 bases. The CDR3 DNA reads as TGTGCCAGCAGCTTAAACCCGGGGGCAGGACAAAACATTCAGTACTTC. This sequence encodes CASSLNPGAGQNIQYF.

V is TRBV5-1 and J is TRBJ2-1, with 8 bases aligning to TRBD2. The CDR3 contains 14 residues. Trimming cost V 3 bases and J 7 bases; bases outside gene matches: 6. In germline, CDR1 is SGHRS, CDR2 YFSETQ. For the CDR3, the DNA is TGCGCCAGCAGCTCACTGACTAGCGAAAATGAGCAGTTCTTC. It yields the protein CASSSLTSENEQFF.

The chain carries TRBV3-1 (or the pseudogene TRBV3-2) and TRBJ2-1, with D unresolved. CDR3 length equals 13 residues. V was pared by 2 bases and J by 9 bases, with 11 bases between. CDR1 and CDR2 (germline): LGHDT, YNNKEL (reference sequence). CDR3 nucleotide sequence: TGTGCCAGCAGCCAATCATGGGCAGTTGAGCAGTTCTTC. It translates to CASSQSWAVEQFF.

This rearrangement joins TRBV27 to TRBJ1-1; D gene ambiguous. The CDR3 is 12 amino acids. V lost 5 bases to trimming and J lost 4 bases, with 8 bases between them. CDR1 and CDR2 from the germline V gene are MNHEY and SMNVEV (reference sequence). Here the CDR3 reads CASSRLGTEAFF. The CDR3, as DNA: TGTGCCAGCAGTCGTTTGGGCACTGAAGCTTTCTTT.

The chain recombines TRBV6-5 with TRBJ1-4; 7 nucleotides agree with TRBD1. The CDR3 loop spans 14 amino acids. V trimming: 0 bases; J trimming: 5 bases; junction bases outside the gene matches: 0. Germline V CDR1 and CDR2: MNHEY, SVGAGI. This chain's CDR3 is CASSYSDRNEKLFF. For the CDR3, the DNA is TGTGCCAGCAGTTACTCGGACAGGAATGAAAAACTGTTTTTT.

There are a few counts of this clone. The chain combines TRBV24-1 with TRBJ1-1; 7 bases are shared with TRBD1. The CDR3 consists of 14 residues. Germline loops: CDR1 KGHDR, CDR2 SFDVKD. V shed 7 bases, J shed 3 bases, and the junction held 7 bases outside the gene matches. The CDR3 region is CATRTGKGDTEAFF. In nucleotides, the CDR3 is TGTGCCACCAGGACAGGGAAGGGGGACACTGAAGCTTTCTTT.

Turning to this clone: The limits of the CDR3 on the DNA are not certain, so only TCRdb's listed CDR3 is given. V usage is TRBV3-1 (or the pseudogene TRBV3-2) and J usage is TRBJ2-1. Per the germline V gene, CDR1 is LGHDT and CDR2 is YNNKEL (reference sequence). The CDR3 spans 19 amino acids, including both terminal residues. CDR3 amino acids: CASSQGGFRGRSSYNEQFF.

This chain uses TRBV7-9 with TRBJ1-2, with 7 bases lining up with TRBD1. The CDR3 has 12 residues. J lost 2 bases, V lost 9 bases, and 3 bases had no gene match. Germline values: CDR1 SEHNR, CDR2 FQNEAQ (reference sequence). CDR3 loop: CASGGQNYGYTF. The CDR3 nucleotides are TGTGCCAGTGGGGGACAGAACTATGGCTACACCTTC. Full variable domain (remainder filled in from reference TRBV7-9 and TRBJ1-2): DTGVSQNPRHKITKRGQNVTFRCDPISEHNRLYWYRQTLGQGPEFLTYFQNEAQLEKSRLLSDRFSAERPKGSFSTLEIQRTEQGDSAMYLCASGGQNYGYTFGSGTRLTVV.

The V gene is TRBV10-3, the J gene TRBJ2-1; 8 bases are a match to TRBD1. In germline, CDR1 is ENHRY, CDR2 SYGVKD. The CDR3 is 14 amino acids. Unmatched junction bases numbered 1, after V lost 2 bases and J lost 4 bases. The CDR3 spells CAISETGGYNEQFF. The DNA for the CDR3 is TGTGCCATCAGTGAGACAGGGGGGTACAATGAGCAGTTCTTC.

The chain has TRBV10-3 and TRBJ1-6, with unresolved D. CDR1 and CDR2 from the germline V gene are ENHRY and SYGVKD. The CDR3 totals 15 residues. Trimming shortened V by 3 bases and J by 0 bases, and 6 bases separated the two germline ends. The CDR3 DNA sequence: TGTGCCATCAGTGACGAGAGCTCCTATAATTCACCCCTCCACTTT. Its protein is CAISDESSYNSPLHF.

The J gene is TRBJ2-1, the V gene TRBV9, with D unresolved. The V end lost 2 bases, the J end lost 3 bases, and 12 bases lay between the germline ends. From germline, CDR1 is SGDLS and CDR2 YYNGEE. The CDR3 runs to 15 residues. For the CDR3, the DNA is TGTGCCAGCAGCGTTCAATCTAAAGTCTACAATGAGCAGTTCTTC. Translating it yields CASSVQSKVYNEQFF.

The V gene is TRBV19, the J gene TRBJ2-3; D may correspond to TRBD1 or TRBD2 (5 bases each). Germline loops: CDR1 LNHDA, CDR2 SQIVND (reference sequence). CDR3 length: 16 residues. V lost 3 bases, J lost 8 bases, and 21 bases lay in between. The DNA for the CDR3 is TGTGCCAGTAGTATTTATGGGGACCCGGGCCTAGTTACGCAGTATTTT. Translated, it gives CASSIYGDPGLVTQYF.

This clone has just a few counts. The V call is TRBV23-1, the J call TRBJ1-4, with D possibly TRBD1 on 5 matching bases. TRBV23-1 is an ORF for which the function is uncertain. The CDR3 has 17 residues. Deletions cut 2 bases from V and 3 bases from J, with 16 bases between. The CDR3 sequence: CASSQRRARPPNEKLFF. CDR3 DNA sequence: TGCGCCAGCAGTCAACGCAGGGCCCGACCTCCTAATGAAAAACTGTTTTTT.

CDR3 loop: CASSYARGNTEAFF. The CDR3 DNA is TGCGCCAGCAGCTACGCGCGAGGGAACACTGAAGCTTTCTTT. The V and J genes are TRBV4-1 and TRBJ1-1; no clear D. This CDR3 region has 14 residues. Germline V gene lookup returns CDR1 MGHRA and CDR2 YSYEKL. V shed 5 bases and J shed 1 base, with 11 bases lying between them.

The chain is built from TRBV10-1 and TRBJ2-2; D assignment may be TRBD1 or TRBD2 (5 bases each). The germline V gene encodes CDR1 WNHNN and CDR2 SYGVQD (reference sequence). V lost 3 bases and J lost 6, with 14 bases in between. There are 15 residues in the CDR3. CDR3 sequence: CASSERIGAAGELFF. The CDR3, as DNA: TGCGCCAGCAGTGAAAGGATCGGGGCTGCCGGGGAGCTGTTTTTT.

This clone is a singleton in its sample. The chain is built from TRBV3-1 (or the pseudogene TRBV3-2) and TRBJ2-3, with 7 nucleotides matching TRBD1. Germline V gene data show CDR1 as LGHDT and CDR2 as YNNKEL (reference sequence). The ends lost 4 bases at V and 4 bases at J; junction bases unmatched: 5. The length of the CDR3 is 14 residues. CDR3 in DNA: TGTGCCAGCAGCCTCGCCGGGACAGCAGATACGCAGTATTTT. It encodes CASSLAGTADTQYF.

CDR3: CAWSRSRTREAFF. CDR3 nucleotide sequence: TGTGCCTGGAGTCGATCTCGAACAAGAGAAGCTTTCTTT. The rearrangement uses TRBV30 and TRBJ1-1; no definite D call. CDR3 size: 13 residues. Germline assignment: CDR1 GTSNPN and CDR2 SVGIG (reference sequence). Trimming removed 2 bases at V and 8 bases at J, with 15 bases between.

The chain has TRBV7-6 and TRBJ2-7, with D tentatively TRBD1 (6 bases). CDR1 and CDR2 (germline): SGHVS, FNYEAQ. CDR3 length: 17 amino acids. Trimming left V 0 bases short and J 7 bases short, with 22 bases between. CDR3 sequence: CASSLASEGQGPGEQYF. CDR3 coding DNA: TGTGCCAGCAGCTTAGCGTCGGAAGGGCAGGGGCCGGGGGAGCAGTACTTC.

This clone was counted only a few times. The V gene is TRBV2, the J gene TRBJ2-7; weak D call: TRBD2 (5 bases). In germline, CDR1 is SNHLY, CDR2 FYNNEI. This CDR3 contains 12 residues. V lost 6 bases and J lost 6, with 12 bases in between. In DNA form, the CDR3 reads TGTGCCAGCAGCCATGGACTGGGCGAGCAGTACTTC. This gives the protein CASSHGLGEQYF. The variable domain in full, completed from reference TRBV2 and TRBJ2-7, reads EPEVTQTPSHQVTQMGQEVILRCVPISNHLYFYWYRQILGQKVEFLVSFYNNEISEKSEIFDDQFSVERPDGSNFTLKIRSTKLEDSAMYFCASSHGLGEQYFGPGTRLTVT.

This clone has only a few counts. The gene calls are TRBV5-4 and TRBJ1-4; 8 bases fit TRBD1. CDR1 is SGHNT, CDR2 YYREEE, per germline (reference sequence). The CDR3 totals 16 residues. The trim removed 4 bases at V and 3 bases at J, leaving 8 bases unmatched. The CDR3 protein is CASSRDRRSSNEKLFF. The CDR3 DNA is TGTGCCAGCAGCCGGGACAGGAGGAGTTCTAATGAAAAACTGTTTTTT.

The chain has TRBV11-2 and TRBJ1-1, with TRBD1 matching 9 bases. Germline assignment: CDR1 SGHAT and CDR2 FQNNGV. This CDR3 region has 15 residues. The V gene end was trimmed by 5 bases and the J gene end by 3 bases; junction bases not matched to a gene: 7. CDR3 nucleotides: TGTGCCAGCAGCCTACAGGGGGCGCGGGACACTGAAGCTTTCTTT. This encodes CASSLQGARDTEAFF.

J is TRBJ1-1 and V is TRBV6-5; the D gene is possibly TRBD1 (5 bases). The CDR3 runs to 11 residues. V lost 6 bases and J lost 5, with 7 bases in between. The germline CDR1 and CDR2 sequences are MNHEY and SVGAGI. CDR3: CASRGGTEAFF. In DNA form, the CDR3 reads TGTGCCAGCAGGGGGGGGACTGAAGCTTTCTTT.

Concerning this clone itself: One end of the junction does not line up with germline, which may come from a read error. The chain uses TRBV28 and TRBJ1-5, with TRBD1 as a possible D gene (5 bases). This CDR3 has 12 amino acids. CDR1 MDHEN and CDR2 SYDVKM come from the germline V gene. CDR3 loop: CASSRPGAELYF. The CDR3 coding sequence is TGTGCCAGCAGTCGCCCCGGGGCTGAATTGTATTTT.

This chain connects TRBV11-2 to TRBJ1-1; a possible D gene is TRBD1 (5 bases). The germline V gene has CDR1 SGHAT and CDR2 FQNNGV. The CDR3 has 12 residues. Trimming took off 4 bases at V and 8 bases at J, with 11 bases between the two ends. The CDR3 sequence is CASSWDPWEAFF. DNA for the CDR3: TGTGCCAGCAGCTGGGACCCCTGGGAAGCTTTCTTT.

The rearrangement joins TRBV29-1 to TRBJ2-1; TRBD1 agrees at 8 bases. The CDR3 spans 14 residues. Per the germline V gene, CDR1 is SQVTM and CDR2 is ANQGSEA. Trimming removed 5 bases from V and 1 base from J; junction bases left unmatched: 4. The CDR3 DNA follows: TGCAGCGTTTCCGGGACAGGATCCTACAATGAGCAGTTCTTC. As protein: CSVSGTGSYNEQFF.

V gene TRBV2 combines with J gene TRBJ1-2; a weak D match, TRBD1 (6 bases). This CDR3 has 16 residues. CDR1 and CDR2 (germline): SNHLY, FYNNEI. V was shortened by 6 bases and J by 8 bases, with 25 bases between the two germline ends. This chain's CDR3 is CASSPNLYRGLGGYTF. CDR3 bases: TGTGCCAGCAGCCCGAATCTTTACCGGGGGCTTGGGGGCTACACCTTC.

The chain combines TRBV6-5 with TRBJ1-5; TRBD1 is a possible D gene (6 bases). V was shortened by 6 bases and J by 5 bases, with 11 bases between the two germline ends. The CDR3 is made up of 13 amino acids. CDR1 and CDR2 from the germline V gene are MNHEY and SVGAGI. The CDR3 reads CASSWDKDQPQHF. The DNA of the CDR3 is TGTGCCAGCAGCTGGGACAAGGATCAGCCCCAGCATTTT.

This chain links TRBV9 with TRBJ2-3; 14 nucleotides line up with TRBD2. CDR1 is SGDLS and CDR2 is YYNGEE in the germline V gene. The CDR3 sequence is 18 residues long. The trim removed 0 bases at V and 4 bases at J, leaving 7 bases unmatched. CDR3 coding DNA: TGTGCCAGCAGCGTAGTGGAGGGACTAGCGGGAGCTGCAGATACGCAGTATTTT. This sequence encodes CASSVVEGLAGAADTQYF.

The chain combines TRBV4-2 with TRBJ2-7, with TRBD2 matching 11 bases. Germline V gene lookup returns CDR1 LGHNA and CDR2 YNFKEQ. Trimming cost V 4 bases and J 3 bases; bases outside gene matches: 8. CDR3 size: 16 residues. CDR3 region: CASSLGGTSGNYEQYF. CDR3 sequence (DNA): TGTGCCAGCAGCCTGGGGGGGACTAGCGGAAACTACGAGCAGTACTTC.